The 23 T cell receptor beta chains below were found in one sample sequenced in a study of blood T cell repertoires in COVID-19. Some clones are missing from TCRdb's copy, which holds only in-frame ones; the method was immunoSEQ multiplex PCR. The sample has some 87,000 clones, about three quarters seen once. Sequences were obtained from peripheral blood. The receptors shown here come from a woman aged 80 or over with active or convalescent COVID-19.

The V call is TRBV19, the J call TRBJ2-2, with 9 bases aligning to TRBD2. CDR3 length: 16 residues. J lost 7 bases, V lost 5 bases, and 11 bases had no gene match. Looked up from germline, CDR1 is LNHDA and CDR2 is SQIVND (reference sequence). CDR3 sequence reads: CASSGVSGGQGGELFF. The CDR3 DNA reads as TGTGCCAGTAGTGGAGTTAGCGGGGGTCAGGGCGGGGAGCTGTTTTTT.

DNA for the CDR3: TGTGCCAGCAGTTACAGCAGACAGGGCACTGAAGCTTTCTTT. This encodes CASSYSRQGTEAFF. The V gene is TRBV6-5, the J gene TRBJ1-1, with 7 bases matching TRBD1. V shed 2 bases and J 4 bases; nucleotides not matched to a gene: 4. The germline V gene encodes CDR1 MNHEY and CDR2 SVGAGI. CDR3 length: 14 amino acids.

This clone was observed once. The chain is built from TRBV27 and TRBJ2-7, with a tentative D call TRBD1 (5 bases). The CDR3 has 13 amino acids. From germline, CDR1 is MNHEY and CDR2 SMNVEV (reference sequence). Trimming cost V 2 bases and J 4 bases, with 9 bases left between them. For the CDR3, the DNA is TGTGCCAGCAGTTTAAATCAGGGTTACGAGCAGTACTTC. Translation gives CASSLNQGYEQYF.

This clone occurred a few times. CDR3 nucleotide sequence: TGTGCCAGCACCATCAGGGGTGGAAGCACTGAAGCTTTCTTT. This codes for CASTIRGGSTEAFF. V usage is TRBV2 and J usage is TRBJ1-1; a possible D gene is TRBD1 (6 bases). Trimming pared 7 bases from V and 4 bases from J, leaving 16 bases between. The germline V gene encodes CDR1 SNHLY and CDR2 FYNNEI. This CDR3 spans 14 amino acids.

This chain's CDR3 is CASSESPTGGYTF. The CDR3 nucleotides read TGCGCCAGCAGTGAGTCCCCTACCGGGGGCTACACCTTC. This chain uses TRBV10-1 with TRBJ1-2, with D hard to call. The CDR3 is 13 residues long. V was clipped by 0 bases and J by 8 bases, with 10 bases between them. Looked up from germline, CDR1 is WNHNN and CDR2 is SYGVQD (reference sequence).

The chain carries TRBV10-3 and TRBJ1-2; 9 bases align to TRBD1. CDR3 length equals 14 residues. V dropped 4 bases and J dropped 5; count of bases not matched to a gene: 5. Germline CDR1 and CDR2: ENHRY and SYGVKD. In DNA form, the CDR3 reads TGTGCCATCAGTGCTCCGGACAGGGGATATGGCTACACCTTC. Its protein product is CAISAPDRGYGYTF.

This CDR3 reads CASSTGQGAGQPQHF. The DNA for the CDR3 is TGTGCCAGCAGCACCGGACAGGGGGCAGGTCAGCCCCAGCATTTT. This sequence joins TRBV7-2 and TRBJ1-5, with 11 bases fitting TRBD1. Per the germline V gene, CDR1 is SGHTA and CDR2 is FQGNSA. With V trimmed by 5 bases and J by 6 bases, 6 bases remained unmatched. The CDR3 totals 15 residues.

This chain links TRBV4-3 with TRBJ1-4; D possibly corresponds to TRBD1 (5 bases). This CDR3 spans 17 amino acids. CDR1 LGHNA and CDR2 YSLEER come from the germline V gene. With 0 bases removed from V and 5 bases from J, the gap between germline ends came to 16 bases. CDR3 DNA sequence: TGCGCCAGCAGCCAAGATCATAGGCAGGGAGGGAATGAAAAACTGTTTTTT. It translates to CASSQDHRQGGNEKLFF.

CDR3 nucleotide sequence: TGTGCCTGGAGTGTATTAATAAACACTGAAGCTTTCTTT. It specifies CAWSVLINTEAFF. The chain carries TRBV30 and TRBJ1-1; no clear D. The CDR3 contains 13 residues. Germline assignment: CDR1 GTSNPN and CDR2 SVGIG (reference sequence). Deletions cut 0 bases from V and 2 bases from J, with 7 bases between.

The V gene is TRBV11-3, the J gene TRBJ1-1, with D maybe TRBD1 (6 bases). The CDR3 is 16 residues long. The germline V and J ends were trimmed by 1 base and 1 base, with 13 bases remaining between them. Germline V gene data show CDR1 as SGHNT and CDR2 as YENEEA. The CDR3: CASSLGRMGQNTEAFF. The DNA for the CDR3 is TGTGCCAGCAGCTTAGGCCGCATGGGACAGAACACTGAAGCTTTCTTT.

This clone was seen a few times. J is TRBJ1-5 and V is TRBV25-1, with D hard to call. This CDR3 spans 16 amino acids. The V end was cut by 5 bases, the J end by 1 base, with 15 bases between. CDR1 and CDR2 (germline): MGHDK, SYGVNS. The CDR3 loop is CASSTPERKSNQPQHF. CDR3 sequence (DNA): TGTGCCAGCAGTACCCCCGAGAGGAAAAGCAATCAGCCCCAGCATTTT.

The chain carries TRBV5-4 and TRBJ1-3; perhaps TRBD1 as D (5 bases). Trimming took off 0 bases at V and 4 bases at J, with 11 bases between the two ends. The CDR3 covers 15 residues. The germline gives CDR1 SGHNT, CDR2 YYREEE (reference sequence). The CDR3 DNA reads TGTGCCAGCAGCTTGGGGGCAGGGTTCGGAAACACCATATATTTT. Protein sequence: CASSLGAGFGNTIYF. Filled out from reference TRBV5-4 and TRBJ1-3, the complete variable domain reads ETGVTQSPTHLIKTRGQQVTLRCSSQSGHNTVSWYQQALGQGPQFIFQYYREEENGRGNFPPRFSGLQFPNYSSELNVNALELDDSALYLCASSLGAGFGNTIYFGEGSWLTVV.

CDR3 bases: TGTGCCAGCAGCCCAGTGGGGACAGGGGGCTATGAGCAGTTCTTC. This translates into CASSPVGTGGYEQFF. This rearrangement joins TRBV5-6 to TRBJ2-1; 12 nucleotides line up with TRBD1. Germline V lookup: CDR1 SGHDT, CDR2 YYEEEE. CDR3 length: 15 amino acids. Trimming cost V 4 bases and J 8 bases; bases outside gene matches: 7.

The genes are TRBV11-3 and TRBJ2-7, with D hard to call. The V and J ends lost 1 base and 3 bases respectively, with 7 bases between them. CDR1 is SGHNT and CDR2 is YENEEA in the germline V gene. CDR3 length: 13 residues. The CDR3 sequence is CASSLGQDYEQYF. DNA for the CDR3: TGTGCCAGCAGCTTAGGGCAGGACTACGAGCAGTACTTC.

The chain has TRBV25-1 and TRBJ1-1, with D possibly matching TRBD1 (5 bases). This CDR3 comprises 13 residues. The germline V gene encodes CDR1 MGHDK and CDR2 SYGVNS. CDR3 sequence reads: CATRGYWNTEAFF. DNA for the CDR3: TGTGCGACACGGGGGTACTGGAACACTGAAGCTTTCTTT.

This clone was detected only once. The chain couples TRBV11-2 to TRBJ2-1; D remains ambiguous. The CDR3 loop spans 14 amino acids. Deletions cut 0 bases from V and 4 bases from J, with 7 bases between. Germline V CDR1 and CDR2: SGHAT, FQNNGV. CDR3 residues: CASSLERVYNEQFF. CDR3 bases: TGTGCCAGCAGCTTAGAGCGAGTATACAATGAGCAGTTCTTC.

Here the CDR3 reads CASSSGQNYEQYF. The CDR3 DNA sequence: TGTGCCAGCAGCTCGGGACAGAACTACGAGCAGTACTTC. The V gene is TRBV7-2, the J gene TRBJ2-7; 7 nucleotides align to TRBD1. There are 13 residues in the CDR3. In germline, CDR1 is SGHTA, CDR2 FQGNSA. V was clipped by 4 bases and J by 3 bases; unmatched bases: 3.

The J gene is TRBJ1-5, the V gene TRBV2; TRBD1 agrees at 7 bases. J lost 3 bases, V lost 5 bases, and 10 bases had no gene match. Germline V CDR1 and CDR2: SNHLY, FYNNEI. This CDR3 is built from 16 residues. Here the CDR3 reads CASSRTGNPFNQPQHF. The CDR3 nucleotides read TGTGCCAGCAGTCGGACAGGCAATCCATTCAATCAGCCCCAGCATTTT.

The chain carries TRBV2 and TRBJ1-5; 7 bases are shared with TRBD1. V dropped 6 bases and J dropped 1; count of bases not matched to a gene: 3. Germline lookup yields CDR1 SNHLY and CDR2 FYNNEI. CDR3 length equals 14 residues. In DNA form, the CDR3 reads TGTGCCAGCAGCACAGGGGTCAGCAATCAGCCCCAGCATTTT. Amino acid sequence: CASSTGVSNQPQHF.

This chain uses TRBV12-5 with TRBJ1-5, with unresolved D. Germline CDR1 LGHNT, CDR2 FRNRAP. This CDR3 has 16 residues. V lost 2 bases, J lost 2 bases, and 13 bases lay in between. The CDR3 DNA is TGTGCTAGTGGTTTGTCGGGGTCACCGGGCAATCAGCCCCAGCATTTT. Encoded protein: CASGLSGSPGNQPQHF.

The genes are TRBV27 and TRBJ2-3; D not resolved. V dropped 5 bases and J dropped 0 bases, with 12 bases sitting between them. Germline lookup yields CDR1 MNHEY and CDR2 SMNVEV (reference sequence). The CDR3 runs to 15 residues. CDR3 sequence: CASSPLSTSTDTQYF. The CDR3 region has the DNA TGTGCCAGCAGTCCCCTCTCAACTAGCACAGATACGCAGTATTTT.

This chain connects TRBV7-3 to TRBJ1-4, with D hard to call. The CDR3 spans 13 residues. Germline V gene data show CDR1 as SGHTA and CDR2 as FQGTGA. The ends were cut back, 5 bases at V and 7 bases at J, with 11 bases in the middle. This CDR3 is CASSRSSGEKLFF. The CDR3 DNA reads TGTGCCAGCAGCCGTTCCTCGGGTGAAAAACTGTTTTTT.

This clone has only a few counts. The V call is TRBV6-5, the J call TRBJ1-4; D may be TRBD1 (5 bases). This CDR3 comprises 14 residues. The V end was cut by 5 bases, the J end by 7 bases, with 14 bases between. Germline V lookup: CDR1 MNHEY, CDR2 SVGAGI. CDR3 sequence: CASSPRGDGEKLFF. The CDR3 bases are TGTGCCAGCAGTCCCCGGGGGGATGGTGAAAAACTGTTTTTT.